This T cell receptor (beta chain) was profiled in a study of cytomegalovirus exposure and HLA in healthy donors. Study observations and caveats: Analysis performed later showed TCR beta chains linked to HLA being more clonally expanded than equally common others.

About this clone itself: The antigen remains unidentified.

V shed 2 bases and J shed 1 base, with 11 bases lying between them. CDR1 is SGDLS and CDR2 is YYNGEE in the germline V gene. The length of the CDR3 is 15 residues. PCR primers comprised 60 Vbeta and 13 Jbeta primers. Assay: immunoSEQ multiplex PCR; the TCRdb copy retains only in-frame clones and omits some. The sample holds about 150,000 clones, roughly 70% seen once. The TCR sequence derives from a human donor in good health. The rearrangement links TRBV9 to TRBJ2-3; possibly TRBD2 for D (6 bases). Input material: PBMCs. The CDR3 region has the DNA TGTGCCAGCAGCGTCGGGAGTAGCGGCACAGATACGCAGTATTTT. Protein: CASSVGSSGTDTQYF.